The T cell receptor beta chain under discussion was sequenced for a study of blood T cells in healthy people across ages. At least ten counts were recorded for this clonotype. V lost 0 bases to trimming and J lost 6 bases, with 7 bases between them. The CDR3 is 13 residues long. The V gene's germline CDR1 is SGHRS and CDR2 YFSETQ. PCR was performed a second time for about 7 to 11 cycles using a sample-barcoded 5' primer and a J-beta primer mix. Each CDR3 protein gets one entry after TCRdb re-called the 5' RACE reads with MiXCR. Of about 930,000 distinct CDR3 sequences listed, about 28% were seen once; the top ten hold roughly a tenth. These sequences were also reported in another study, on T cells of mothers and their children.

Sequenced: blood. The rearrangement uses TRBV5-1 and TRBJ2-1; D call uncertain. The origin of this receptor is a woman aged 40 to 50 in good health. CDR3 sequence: CASSLGQLNEQFF. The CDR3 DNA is TGCGCCAGCAGCTTGGGCCAGCTCAATGAGCAGTTCTTC.